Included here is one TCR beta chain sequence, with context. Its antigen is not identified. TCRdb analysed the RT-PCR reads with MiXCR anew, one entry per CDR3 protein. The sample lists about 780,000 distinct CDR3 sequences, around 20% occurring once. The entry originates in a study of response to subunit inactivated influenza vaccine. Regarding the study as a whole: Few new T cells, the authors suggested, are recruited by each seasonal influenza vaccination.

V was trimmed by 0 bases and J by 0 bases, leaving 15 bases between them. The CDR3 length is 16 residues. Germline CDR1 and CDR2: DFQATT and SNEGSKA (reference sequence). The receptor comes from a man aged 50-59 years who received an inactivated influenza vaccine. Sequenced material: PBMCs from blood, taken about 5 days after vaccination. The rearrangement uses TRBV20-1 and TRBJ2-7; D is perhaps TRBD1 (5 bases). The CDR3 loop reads CSARDIGAGLSYEQYF. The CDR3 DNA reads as TGCAGTGCTAGAGATATAGGGGCTGGCCTCTCCTACGAGCAGTACTTC.